Shown below are 23 T cell receptor beta chains from a single sample sequenced in a study of cytomegalovirus exposure and HLA in healthy donors. Researchers ran the PCR with 60 Vbeta and 13 Jbeta primers. Assay: immunoSEQ multiplex PCR; the TCRdb copy retains only in-frame clones and omits some. The sample records 130,000 to 150,000 clones, over 65% being singletons. The sequencing sample was made of PBMCs. These receptors all come from a man between 35 and 55 years old in good health and CMV-seropositive.

This clone was counted only a few times. The chain carries TRBV18 and TRBJ2-1; 9 bases agree with TRBD2. Germline V lookup: CDR1 KGHSH, CDR2 LQKENI. V was clipped by 1 base and J by 6 bases; unmatched bases: 7. This CDR3 spans 16 amino acids. The CDR3 loop is CASSPRQAGGANEQFF. In DNA form, the CDR3 reads TGTGCCAGCTCACCACGGCAAGCGGGGGGAGCCAATGAGCAGTTCTTC.

The sample holds a few counts of this clone. The V call is TRBV30, the J call TRBJ1-1; D is possibly TRBD1 (6 bases). Trimming stripped 7 bases from V and 4 bases from J, with 16 bases between. Germline lookup yields CDR1 GTSNPN and CDR2 SVGIG (reference sequence). The CDR3 has 13 residues. CDR3 protein: CAYGRGTSTEAFF. DNA of the CDR3: TGTGCCTACGGAAGGGGGACGAGCACTGAAGCTTTCTTT.

For the CDR3, the DNA is TGTGCCAGCAGCTTAGGGGGGGTTTTTAGCAATCAGCCCCAGCATTTT. Amino acid sequence: CASSLGGVFSNQPQHF. The chain uses TRBV7-2 and TRBJ1-5; D possibly corresponds to TRBD1 (5 bases). Trimming removed 1 base from V and 0 bases from J, with 10 bases in between. This CDR3 is 16 amino acids long. The germline V gene encodes CDR1 SGHTA and CDR2 FQGNSA.

There are a few counts of this clone. The chain is built from TRBV11-3 and TRBJ2-1; possible D gene TRBD2, 5 bases. The CDR3 is 18 residues long. V lost 0 bases and J 4 bases, leaving 19 bases between the germline ends. CDR1 and CDR2 from the germline V gene are SGHNT and YENEEA. The chain's CDR3 is CASSLDQGGSSRYNEQFF. CDR3 coding DNA: TGTGCCAGCAGCTTAGATCAAGGTGGGAGTTCCCGTTACAATGAGCAGTTCTTC. Full variable domain (remainder filled in from reference TRBV11-3 and TRBJ2-1): EAGVVQSPRYKIIEKKQPVAFWCNPISGHNTLYWYLQNLGQGPELLIRYENEEAVDDSQLPKDRFSAERLKGVDSTLKIQPAELGDSAVYLCASSLDQGGSSRYNEQFFGPGTRLTVL.

The V gene is TRBV6-1, the J gene TRBJ2-1; 9 bases fit TRBD2. Germline CDR1 and CDR2: MNHNS and SASEGT. V shed 6 bases and J 16 bases; nucleotides not matched to a gene: 19. This CDR3 comprises 15 residues. CDR3 sequence: CASSLGAGGQKEAFF. For the CDR3, the DNA is TGTGCCAGCAGCCTTGGGGCGGGAGGGCAAAAGGAGGCATTCTTC.

The V call is TRBV2, the J call TRBJ1-4; 7 bases are a match to TRBD1. The CDR3 consists of 16 residues. Germline lookup yields CDR1 SNHLY and CDR2 FYNNEI. Trimming at V came to 5 bases and at J to 8 bases, leaving 14 bases not matched to a gene. The CDR3: CASSSSTGKIYEKLFF. The CDR3 DNA follows: TGTGCCAGCAGTTCCTCGACAGGGAAGATTTACGAAAAACTGTTTTTT.

The sample holds a few counts of this clone. The rearrangement uses TRBV4-1 and TRBJ2-5, with 9 bases matching TRBD2. The J call may be in error: the DNA end matches TRBJ2-7 better. This CDR3 has 14 residues. CDR1 and CDR2 (germline): MGHRA, YSYEKL. CDR3 coding DNA: TGCGCCAGCAGCCAGCGGGAGGGACCTTACGAGCAGTACTTC. Translating gives CASSQREGPYEQYF.

The chain employs TRBV2 and TRBJ1-2, with D unclear. Germline CDR1 SNHLY, CDR2 FYNNEI. CDR3 size: 13 residues. The V end was cut by 10 bases, the J end by 8 bases, with 20 bases between. In DNA form, the CDR3 reads TGTGCCACCATACCGGAGGTCAGGTTCGGCTACACCTTC. Translating gives CATIPEVRFGYTF.

The chain links TRBV30 to TRBJ1-5, with 7 bases fitting TRBD1. The CDR3 has 14 residues. Germline CDR1 GTSNPN, CDR2 SVGIG (reference sequence). Trimming cost V 1 base and J 3 bases; bases outside gene matches: 3. In DNA form, the CDR3 reads TGTGCCTGGAGTGAGGGGGCCCTCAATCAGCCCCAGCATTTT. It translates to CAWSEGALNQPQHF. Filled out from reference TRBV30 and TRBJ1-5, the complete variable domain reads SQTIHQWPATLVQPVGSPLSLECTVEGTSNPNLYWYRQAAGRGLQLLFYSVGIGQISSEVPQNLSASRPQDRQFILSSKKLLLSDSGFYLCAWSEGALNQPQHFGDGTRLSIL.

Only a few counts were recorded for this clone. The chain carries TRBV11-2 and TRBJ1-1, with 8 bases fitting TRBD1. Per germline, CDR1 SGHAT and CDR2 FQNNGV. The trim removed 8 bases at V and 1 base at J, leaving 6 bases unmatched. The length of the CDR3 is 14 residues. The CDR3 sequence: CASRYGTGNTEAFF. DNA of the CDR3: TGTGCCAGCCGTTACGGGACAGGGAACACTGAAGCTTTCTTT.

The chain recombines TRBV18 with TRBJ2-7, with 9 bases fitting TRBD1. Losses at the gene ends were 3 bases for V and 7 bases for J; bases not matched to a gene: 10. Germline CDR1 reads KGHSH; CDR2 reads LQKENI. The length of the CDR3 is 15 residues. The CDR3 sequence is CASSPNPGTGREQYF. The CDR3 nucleotides are TGTGCCAGCTCACCCAACCCCGGGACAGGGAGGGAGCAGTACTTC.

The chain has TRBV19 and TRBJ2-7, with 11 bases aligning to TRBD1. Germline CDR1 reads LNHDA; CDR2 reads SQIVND (reference sequence). J gave up 2 bases and V 7 bases, and 10 bases lay outside the gene matches. The CDR3 loop spans 16 amino acids. CDR3 protein: CASTQGTGQGAYEQYF. The CDR3 nucleotides are TGTGCCAGTACTCAAGGGACGGGACAGGGGGCCTACGAGCAGTACTTC.

This clone was observed once. The chain combines TRBV12-5 with TRBJ2-5; TRBD2 agrees at 8 bases. The V segment lost 10 bases and the J segment 0 bases; nucleotides outside the gene matches: 10. Germline V gene data show CDR1 as LGHNT and CDR2 as FRNRAP. This CDR3 contains 15 residues. DNA of the CDR3: TGTGCTATCCCGCGGGGGCGGGAGGACCAAGAGACCCAGTACTTC. It translates to CAIPRGREDQETQYF.

This sequence joins TRBV18 and TRBJ2-5, with 13 bases lining up with TRBD2. CDR1 is KGHSH, CDR2 LQKENI, per germline. This CDR3 has 17 amino acids. V was pared by 3 bases and J by 5 bases, with 9 bases of the junction left unmatched. For the CDR3, the DNA is TGTGCCAGCTCACCCGGGACTAGCGGGATTGACGGGGAGACCCAGTACTTC. As protein: CASSPGTSGIDGETQYF.

The chain joins TRBV5-8 to TRBJ2-5; D might be TRBD2 (5 bases). CDR1 and CDR2 from the germline V gene are SGHTS and YDEGEE. The CDR3 covers 12 residues. With 1 base removed from V and 6 bases from J, the gap between germline ends came to 7 bases. The CDR3 reads CASSLFGKTQYF. The CDR3, as DNA: TGTGCCAGCAGCTTGTTCGGGAAGACCCAGTACTTC.

To note about this clone: Other nucleotide sequences in the sample specify the same CDR3. V is TRBV7-9 and J is TRBJ2-2; unclear D gene. The germline gives CDR1 SEHNR, CDR2 FQNEAQ (reference sequence). The length of the CDR3 is 13 residues. Trimming removed 1 base at V and 5 bases at J, with 5 bases between. The CDR3 DNA reads as TGTGCCAGCAGCTTAGTCTCGACCGGGGAGCTGTTTTTT. It yields the protein CASSLVSTGELFF.

The chain combines TRBV6-5 with TRBJ1-2, with a weak D call TRBD1 (6 bases). Trimming took off 6 bases at V and 2 bases at J, with 10 bases between the two ends. The CDR3 runs to 13 residues. Germline CDR1 reads MNHEY; CDR2 reads SVGAGI. CDR3 in amino acids: CASSLDRNYGYTF. The CDR3 nucleotides are TGTGCCAGCAGCTTAGACAGGAACTATGGCTACACCTTC.

This clone was counted once. CDR3 DNA: TGTGCCAGCAGTAGGAGCGGGAGGGCCTCCTACGAGCAGTACTTC. This gives the protein CASSRSGRASYEQYF. V and J are TRBV28 and TRBJ2-7, with 10 bases identical to TRBD2. The V gene end was trimmed by 5 bases and the J gene end by 0 bases; junction bases not matched to a gene: 4. The CDR3 has 15 amino acids. Germline V gives CDR1 MDHEN, CDR2 SYDVKM. Combining the CDR3 with reference TRBV28 and TRBJ2-7 gives the whole variable domain DVKVTQSSRYLVKRTGEKVFLECVQDMDHENMFWYRQDPGLGLRLIYFSYDVKMKEKGDIPEGYSVSREKKERFSLILESASTNQTSMYLCASSRSGRASYEQYFGPGTRLTVT.

This chain joins TRBV6-5 and TRBJ1-6; 7 bases fit TRBD1. Germline V gene sequence: CDR1 MNHEY, CDR2 SVGAGI. Trimming removed 6 bases from V and 8 bases from J; junction bases left unmatched: 10. CDR3 length equals 15 residues. The CDR3 loop reads CASSRGGGGDSPLHF. CDR3 DNA sequence: TGTGCCAGCAGCCGGGGGGGAGGGGGCGATTCACCCCTCCACTTT.

This sequence joins TRBV6-6 and TRBJ2-2; possibly TRBD1 for D (6 bases). Germline V lookup: CDR1 MNHNY, CDR2 SVGAGI (reference sequence). There are 16 residues in the CDR3. Trimming pared 0 bases from V and 7 bases from J, leaving 15 bases between. The CDR3 region has the DNA TGTGCCAGCAGTTACTCGGTTCAGGGGCAGAACGGGGAGCTGTTTTTT. This sequence encodes CASSYSVQGQNGELFF.

The gene calls are TRBV15 and TRBJ2-3, with 7 bases fitting TRBD2. V was clipped by 0 bases and J by 4 bases; unmatched bases: 7. Germline V gene data show CDR1 as LNHNV and CDR2 as YYDKDF (reference sequence). The CDR3 covers 16 residues. As DNA, the CDR3 is TGTGCCACCAGCAGAGACGGGGCGGGAGTAGCAGATACGCAGTATTTT. Its translation: CATSRDGAGVADTQYF.

The CDR3 here is CSGHRANTEAFF. DNA for the CDR3: TGCAGCGGTCACAGGGCGAACACTGAAGCTTTCTTT. The genes are TRBV29-1 and TRBJ1-1, with D perhaps TRBD1 (6 bases). Trimming stripped 7 bases from V and 1 base from J, with 10 bases between. Germline V gives CDR1 SQVTM, CDR2 ANQGSEA. The CDR3 runs 12 residues.

This chain uses TRBV5-1 with TRBJ2-3, with D possibly being TRBD2 (7 bases). V dropped 5 bases and J dropped 2 bases, with 18 bases sitting between them. CDR3 length: 16 residues. CDR1 is SGHRS, CDR2 YFSETQ, per germline. For the CDR3, the DNA is TGCGCCAGCAGGGGGGCTAGCGGAGACTTCACAGATACGCAGTATTTT. Its translation is CASRGASGDFTDTQYF.